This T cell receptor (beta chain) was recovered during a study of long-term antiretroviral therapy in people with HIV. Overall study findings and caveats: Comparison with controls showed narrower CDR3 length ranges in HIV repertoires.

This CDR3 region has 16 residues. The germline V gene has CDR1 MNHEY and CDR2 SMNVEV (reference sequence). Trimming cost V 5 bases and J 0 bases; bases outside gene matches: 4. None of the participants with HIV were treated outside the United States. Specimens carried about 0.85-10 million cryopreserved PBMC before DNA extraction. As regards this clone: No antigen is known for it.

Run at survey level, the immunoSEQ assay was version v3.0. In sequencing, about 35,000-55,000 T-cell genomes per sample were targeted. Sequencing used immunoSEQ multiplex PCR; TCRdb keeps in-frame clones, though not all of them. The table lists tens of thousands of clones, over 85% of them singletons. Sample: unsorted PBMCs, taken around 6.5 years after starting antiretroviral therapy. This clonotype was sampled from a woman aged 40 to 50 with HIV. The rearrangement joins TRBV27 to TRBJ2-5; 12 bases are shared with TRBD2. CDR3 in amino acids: CASSPRLAGDQETQYF. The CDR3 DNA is TGTGCCAGCAGTCCCAGACTAGCGGGGGACCAAGAGACCCAGTACTTC.